This T cell receptor beta chain was recorded in a study of T-cell reconstitution after alpha-beta-depleted transplantation in children. V lost 0 bases and J lost 2; bases outside the gene matches: 5. Germline V gives CDR1 SGHTA, CDR2 FQGNSA. There are 16 residues in the CDR3. Library preparation (for TCRbeta) was performed with unique molecular identifiers. Using its own MiXCR run on the PCR reads, TCRdb lists one record per CDR3 protein. The data show 500,000 or so distinct CDR3 sequences, 30% to 35% seen once. The J gene is TRBJ2-7, the V gene TRBV7-2; 9 positions match TRBD2. This specimen was PBMCs from the stem cell graft donor, taken from the stem cell graft. The sequence came from a human donor who donated a stem cell graft to a child with aplastic anemia. The CDR3 DNA reads TGTGCCAGCAGCTTAGCGACAGCGGGAGGACCCTACGAGCAGTACGTC. Amino acids: CASSLATAGGPYEQYV.